This T cell receptor (beta chain) was sequenced during a study of cytomegalovirus exposure and HLA in healthy donors. General study points: Follow-up analysis found HLA locus-dependent TCR association rates, highest for DRB1 and lowest for HLA-C. Reportedly, cytomegalovirus status was diagnosed with high sensitivity and specificity.

The germline gives CDR1 SQVTM, CDR2 ANQGSEA. CDR3 length equals 13 residues. V shed 4 bases and J shed 2 bases, with 11 bases lying between them. A remark on this clone: Its antigen is currently unknown.

The PCR had 60 Vbeta and 13 Jbeta primers. TCRdb's table, derived via immunoSEQ multiplex PCR, lists solely in-frame clones and lacks some. The table has 60,000 to 70,000 clones, more than 75% seen once. The origin of this receptor is a young man in good health and CMV-seropositive. The material sequenced was PBMCs. The rearrangement joins TRBV29-1 to TRBJ1-1; tentative D call: TRBD1 (6 bases). The CDR3 spells CSVGQVLNTEAFF. CDR3 bases: TGCAGCGTTGGACAGGTTCTTAACACTGAAGCTTTCTTT.